Listed below are T cell receptor beta chains from one sample, sequenced in a study of a mutant IDH1 vaccine in newly diagnosed glioma. Generated by immunoSEQ multiplex PCR, the TCRdb table keeps only in-frame clones and is missing some. The sample consists of 25,000 or so clones, approximately 79% of them appearing once. These receptors' antigens are unknown. Sequencing used PBMCs, obtained from a glioma patient whose treatment included an IDH1 peptide vaccine. These TCRs come from a man aged 40-55 years with glioma. Some clones in this sample may be carry-over from other donors' samples. Both conserved end residues are part of each CDR3. The order of the fields is J gene, D gene, V gene, CDR3 protein. D genes are given only for firm matches.

j_call: TRBJ2-2
d_call: .
v_call: TRBV6-6
cdr3_aa: CASSKGPGELFF

j_call: TRBJ1-1
d_call: .
v_call: TRBV27
cdr3_aa: CASSLRGTSGTEAFF

j_call: TRBJ1-1
d_call: .
v_call: TRBV2
cdr3_aa: CASRSRYTEAFF

j_call: TRBJ1-5
d_call: .
v_call: TRBV29-1
cdr3_aa: CSVRGAEGQPQHF

j_call: TRBJ2-5
d_call: .
v_call: TRBV4-3
cdr3_aa: CASSQDFRVEETQYF

j_call: TRBJ1-1
d_call: .
v_call: TRBV9
cdr3_aa: CASSVNGLGAEAFF

j_call: TRBJ1-5
d_call: TRBD1
v_call: TRBV27
cdr3_aa: CASSPRGTGGYQPQHF

j_call: TRBJ1-1
d_call: TRBD1
v_call: TRBV7-2
cdr3_aa: CASSSETGVEAEAFF

j_call: TRBJ1-2
d_call: TRBD1
v_call: TRBV27
cdr3_aa: CASSLSGTGALYGYTF

j_call: TRBJ1-3
d_call: .
v_call: TRBV9
cdr3_aa: CASSIPSSQEGNTIYF

j_call: TRBJ1-1
d_call: .
v_call: TRBV28
cdr3_aa: CASLVGTRAFF

j_call: TRBJ2-3
d_call: .
v_call: TRBV28
cdr3_aa: CASSLYRGESTDTQYF

j_call: TRBJ1-5
d_call: .
v_call: TRBV27
cdr3_aa: CASSAVKPGYQPQHF

j_call: TRBJ2-3
d_call: TRBD1
v_call: TRBV27
cdr3_aa: CASSQYRDRDTDTQYF

j_call: TRBJ1-4
d_call: .
v_call: TRBV11-2
cdr3_aa: CASSLGTATNEKLFF

j_call: TRBJ2-2
d_call: .
v_call: TRBV14
cdr3_aa: CASSQGGSGSTGELFF

j_call: TRBJ1-1
d_call: .
v_call: TRBV18
cdr3_aa: CASSPGRGVNTEAFF

j_call: TRBJ2-1
d_call: .
v_call: TRBV28
cdr3_aa: CASRSDRPPDNEQFF

j_call: TRBJ1-2
d_call: .
v_call: TRBV10-3
cdr3_aa: CAISEEANGYTF

j_call: TRBJ2-2
d_call: .
v_call: TRBV5-8
cdr3_aa: CASTNSFNGGTGELFF

j_call: TRBJ1-5
d_call: TRBD1
v_call: TRBV7-8
cdr3_aa: CASSPDRSVQPQHF

j_call: TRBJ1-4
d_call: .
v_call: TRBV10-3
cdr3_aa: CAISESQEKLFF

j_call: TRBJ2-2
d_call: .
v_call: TRBV7-6
cdr3_aa: CASSLASGLLIGELFF

j_call: TRBJ2-1
d_call: TRBD2
v_call: TRBV11-2
cdr3_aa: CASSPGTSGIIAYNEQFF

j_call: TRBJ1-4
d_call: TRBD1
v_call: TRBV7-6
cdr3_aa: CASSLVWQGAGEKLFF

j_call: TRBJ2-3
d_call: .
v_call: TRBV6-4
cdr3_aa: CASSDRETDTQYF

j_call: TRBJ2-2
d_call: TRBD1
v_call: TRBV6-1
cdr3_aa: CASSEPTGFGELFF

j_call: TRBJ1-1
d_call: TRBD1
v_call: TRBV6-5
cdr3_aa: CASRPLPDRGEAFF

j_call: TRBJ1-3
d_call: .
v_call: TRBV11-2
cdr3_aa: CASSSPDSVNSGNTIYF

j_call: TRBJ1-6
d_call: .
v_call: TRBV7-6
cdr3_aa: CASSLGKPVSPLHF

j_call: TRBJ1-2
d_call: .
v_call: TRBV19
cdr3_aa: CASSYVPADGYTF

j_call: TRBJ1-3
d_call: .
v_call: TRBV7-9
cdr3_aa: CASSPPPGLSGNTIYF

j_call: TRBJ1-1
d_call: .
v_call: TRBV19
cdr3_aa: CASSMALTWQINTEAFF

j_call: TRBJ1-4
d_call: .
v_call: TRBV14
cdr3_aa: CASSAGGLGNEKLFF

j_call: TRBJ2-7
d_call: TRBD2
v_call: TRBV4-1
cdr3_aa: CASSQGFSGAYEQYF

j_call: TRBJ2-7
d_call: .
v_call: TRBV5-6
cdr3_aa: CASSPTGLDEQYF

j_call: TRBJ2-1
d_call: .
v_call: TRBV5-1
cdr3_aa: CASSLGSLGNEQFF

j_call: TRBJ1-4
d_call: TRBD1
v_call: TRBV6-6
cdr3_aa: CASRDRVNEKLFF

j_call: TRBJ1-6
d_call: .
v_call: TRBV27
cdr3_aa: CASSSAGGRNSPLHF

j_call: TRBJ1-1
d_call: .
v_call: TRBV30
cdr3_aa: CAWNPEWGSPNTEAFF

j_call: TRBJ1-1
d_call: .
v_call: TRBV9
cdr3_aa: CASGQRPMNTEAFF

j_call: TRBJ2-5
d_call: TRBD1
v_call: TRBV7-9
cdr3_aa: CASSAKGAQETQYF

j_call: TRBJ1-1
d_call: .
v_call: TRBV5-1
cdr3_aa: CASSLRQWDTNTEAFF

j_call: TRBJ2-2
d_call: .
v_call: TRBV7-9
cdr3_aa: CASRQDGDAGELFF

j_call: TRBJ2-1
d_call: .
v_call: TRBV4-1
cdr3_aa: CASSQDSSPSYNEQFF

j_call: TRBJ2-7
d_call: .
v_call: TRBV6-5
cdr3_aa: CASSYEGTYEQYF

j_call: TRBJ1-2
d_call: .
v_call: TRBV28
cdr3_aa: CASRSPGLYYGYTF

j_call: TRBJ1-2
d_call: .
v_call: TRBV6-6
cdr3_aa: CASSYGGGYTF

j_call: TRBJ2-1
d_call: TRBD2
v_call: TRBV7-6
cdr3_aa: CASSDSGGDNNEQFF

j_call: TRBJ2-6
d_call: .
v_call: TRBV4-3
cdr3_aa: CASSQDTGSGANVLTF

j_call: TRBJ2-5
d_call: TRBD1
v_call: TRBV5-1
cdr3_aa: CASSSLGTGEGTQYF

j_call: TRBJ2-5
d_call: .
v_call: TRBV10-1
cdr3_aa: CASSDSRGESKETQYF

j_call: TRBJ2-2
d_call: TRBD1
v_call: TRBV9
cdr3_aa: CASSVSGTANTGELFF

j_call: TRBJ1-2
d_call: .
v_call: TRBV5-4
cdr3_aa: CASSSRPGHLPRGYGYTF